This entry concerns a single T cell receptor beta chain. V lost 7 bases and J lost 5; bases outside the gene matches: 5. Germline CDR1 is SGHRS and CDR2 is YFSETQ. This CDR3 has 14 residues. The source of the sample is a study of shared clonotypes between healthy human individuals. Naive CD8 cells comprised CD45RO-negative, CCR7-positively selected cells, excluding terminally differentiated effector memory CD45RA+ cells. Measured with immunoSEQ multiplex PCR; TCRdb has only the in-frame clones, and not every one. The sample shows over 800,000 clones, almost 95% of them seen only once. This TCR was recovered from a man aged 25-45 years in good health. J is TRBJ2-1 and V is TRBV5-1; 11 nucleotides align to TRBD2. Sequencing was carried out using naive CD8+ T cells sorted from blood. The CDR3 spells CASGGTSGHNEQFF. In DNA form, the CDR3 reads TGCGCCAGCGGAGGGACTAGCGGCCACAATGAGCAGTTCTTC.